These T cell receptor beta chains were read from a single sample in a study of OX40 agonist ivuxolimab in advanced cancers. Profiling relied on immunoSEQ multiplex PCR, and the TCRdb table lists in-frame clones only, not all of them. The sample contains 70,000 to 80,000 clones, roughly three quarters of which appear only once. This material consisted of CD4+ or CD8+ T cells sorted from blood, taken in a trial of the OX40 agonist ivuxolimab. These receptors came from an adult with an advanced solid tumor such as melanoma, head and neck, liver or kidney cancer. CDR3s include the opening cysteine and the closing phenylalanine or tryptophan. A D gene is named only where the DNA matches it firmly. Some rows have no size entry. The others give once, few or many, or a class for an expanded clone.

size,V,J,D,DNA,CDR3
.,TRBV6-5,TRBJ1-2,.,TGTGCCAGCACTAATGGACTCCTGAGGAGTGGCTACACCTTC,CASTNGLLRSGYTF
.,TRBV11-2,TRBJ2-2,TRBD2,TGTGCCAGCAGCTTCCTGATAGCGGGAGCCGGGGAGCTGTTTTTT,CASSFLIAGAGELFF
.,TRBV6-6,TRBJ1-1,TRBD1,TGTGCCAGCAGTCGGGACAGGGGGACAGCTTTCTTT,CASSRDRGTAFF
once,TRBV2,TRBJ1-6,.,TGTGCCAGCAGTGGGACAGCCACCGATAATTCACCCCTCCACTTT,CASSGTATDNSPLHF
.,TRBV4-1,TRBJ2-1,.,TGCGCCAGCAGCCAAGATCCGGCAGGGCTCTACAATGAGCAGTTCTTC,CASSQDPAGLYNEQFF
.,TRBV6-5,TRBJ2-7,.,TGTGCCAGCAGTTACTCGCGGTATTACGAGCAGTACTTC,CASSYSRYYEQYF
.,TRBV9,TRBJ2-3,TRBD2,TGTGCCAGCAGCGTAGGGGGGGGAGGGCCCTCCGATACGCAGTATTTT,CASSVGGGGPSDTQYF
.,TRBV19,TRBJ2-5,.,TGTGCCAGTAGCCCAAGGGGGGCTGGGGAGACCCAGTACTTC,CASSPRGAGETQYF
.,TRBV14,TRBJ2-7,.,TGTGCCAGCAGCCAAGACAGGTTGGGCGAGCAGTACTTC,CASSQDRLGEQYF
.,TRBV25-1,TRBJ1-4,.,TGTGCCAGCCGGCGTGCAACTAATGAAAAACTGTTTTTT,CASRRATNEKLFF
.,TRBV19,TRBJ1-5,TRBD1,TGTGCCAGTAGCTTCGGGACAGGGGACAATCAGCCCCAGCATTTT,CASSFGTGDNQPQHF
.,TRBV5-4,TRBJ2-3,.,TGTGCCAGCAGCTTCCGACAGGCGTACACAGATACGCAGTATTTT,CASSFRQAYTDTQYF
.,TRBV7-2,TRBJ2-7,TRBD2,TGTGCCAGCAGCCCTCCCGCACGGGAGGGCTACGAGCAGTACTTC,CASSPPAREGYEQYF
.,TRBV4-2,TRBJ1-2,.,TGTGCCAGCAGCCAAGACCAGGCGCAGATGGGCGGCTACACCTTC,CASSQDQAQMGGYTF
.,TRBV11-2,TRBJ1-2,.,TGTGCCAGCACCCCGACGGGGAACTATGGCTACACCTTC,CASTPTGNYGYTF
.,TRBV7-6,TRBJ2-2,.,TGTGCCAGCAGCTTGACCCTGAACACCGGGGAGCTGTTTTTT,CASSLTLNTGELFF
.,TRBV7-3,TRBJ1-1,TRBD1,TGTGCCAGCAGCTCGACAGGGAGGACTGAAGCTTTCTTT,CASSSTGRTEAFF
.,TRBV29-1,TRBJ1-3,TRBD1,TGCAGCGTTCGGACCGATCCATACAGGGGATCTGGAAACACCATATATTTT,CSVRTDPYRGSGNTIYF
few,TRBV4-1,TRBJ1-3,.,TGCGCCAGCAGCCATCGTACAAAACCCGCTGCAGGGGATAGGGGAAACACCATATATTTT,CASSHRTKPAAGDRGNTIYF
.,TRBV27,TRBJ1-2,.,TGTGCCAGCAGCGTGGGGTTGGGGGCCGGCTACACCTTC,CASSVGLGAGYTF
.,TRBV11-2,TRBJ2-3,TRBD2,TGTGCCAGCAGCTTCCTAGCGCGGGGGGCAGATACGCAGTATTTT,CASSFLARGADTQYF
.,TRBV4-3,TRBJ1-1,.,TGCGCCAGCAGCTATTCATTTGGGGACACTGAAGCTTTCTTT,CASSYSFGDTEAFF
once,TRBV7-2,TRBJ1-2,TRBD1,TGTGCCAGCAGCTTAGAGACAGGGGGTGGCTATGGCTACACCTTC,CASSLETGGGYGYTF
.,TRBV2,TRBJ1-2,.,TGTGCCAGCAATGACAGAGATCACTATGGCTACACCTTC,CASNDRDHYGYTF
.,TRBV10-1,TRBJ1-1,.,TGCGCCAGCAGTGGGCCCTCGGCTGAAGCTTTCTTT,CASSGPSAEAFF
.,TRBV5-1,TRBJ2-1,TRBD1,TGCGCCAGCAGCTTGTCCGCGACAGGGGGAATAGGTGAGCAGTTCTTC,CASSLSATGGIGEQFF
.,TRBV5-1,TRBJ2-5,TRBD2,TGCGCCAGCAGCCCAACCTCGAGACTAGCGGGGTTAACGTACCAAGAGACCCAGTACTTC,CASSPTSRLAGLTYQETQYF